The sample holds many counts of the clone carrying this T cell receptor beta chain. The data derive from a study of T cells in Graves' hyperthyroidism and ophthalmopathy. CDR1 MGHRA and CDR2 YSYEKL come from the germline V gene. Trimming at V came to 5 bases and at J to 5 bases, leaving 7 bases not matched to a gene. CDR3 length equals 15 residues. The TCR beta CDR3 regions underwent amplification using RNA transcripts as the source. The primer set for the first-round RT-PCR of the TCR CDR3 was HTBI. Using its own MiXCR run on the multiplex PCR reads, TCRdb lists one record per CDR3 protein. The profile shows around 350,000 distinct CDR3 sequences, 15% to 20% of them singletons.

The sequence was obtained from a woman in her 30s with Graves' hyperthyroidism that later progressed to Graves' ophthalmopathy. J is TRBJ1-4 and V is TRBV4-1; 8 bases are a match to TRBD1. The sequenced material came from blood. The CDR3 region is CASSSPGQENEKLFF. The CDR3 coding sequence is TGCGCCAGCAGCTCACCGGGACAGGAGAATGAAAAACTGTTTTTT.